This T cell receptor beta chain was obtained from a study of T cells in localized non-small cell lung cancer. This CDR3 comprises 13 residues. The trim removed 2 bases at V and 9 bases at J, leaving 7 bases unmatched. Germline V lookup: CDR1 MNHEY, CDR2 SMNVEV (reference sequence). The assay was immunoSEQ multiplex PCR, and TCRdb's table has in-frame clones only and misses some. The top ten hold roughly 9% of the sample, which has about 24,000 clones, about nine tenths seen once. A word on this clone: Its specificity is not known.

Points from the study as a whole: Uninvolved adjacent lung showed the highest T cell clonality, exceeding tumor. Longer overall survival was linked to higher blood T cell density. Paired adjacent lung recovered a median approximately 57 of the top 100 tumor clones. The study sequenced only one region of the tumor. As a result, intratumor heterogeneity could not be excluded and remains possible.

The receptor comes from a woman aged 35-75 years with stage III lung adenocarcinoma. This chain connects TRBV27 to TRBJ2-7; 7 bases are shared with TRBD2. The specimen was peripheral blood mononuclear cells, collected before any cancer treatment. CDR3 nucleotides: TGTGCCAGCAGTTTAGGGAGGGGCCGAAGGCAGTACTTC. Translated, it gives CASSLGRGRRQYF.